This TCR beta chain was found in a study of Graves' ophthalmopathy and Graves' hyperthyroidism. This clonotype was found once. RNA transcripts were the source from which TCR beta CDR3 regions were amplified. RT-PCR with HTBI primers came first, then second-round multiplex PCR. In TCRdb, the multiplex PCR reads were re-called with MiXCR into one record per CDR3 protein. In the table there are about 640,000 distinct CDR3 sequences, about 41% of which are singletons. This CDR3 contains 12 residues. V was cut by 6 bases and J by 4 bases, with 9 bases left in between. Per the germline V gene, CDR1 is SNHLY and CDR2 is FYNNEI.

This clonotype was sampled from an adult man with Graves' ophthalmopathy. The rearrangement joins TRBV2 to TRBJ1-1, with D possibly matching TRBD1 (5 bases). The sequenced sample was peripheral blood. For the CDR3, the DNA is TGTGCCAGCAGGTCAGGGAGCACTGAAGCTTTCTTT. This codes for CASRSGSTEAFF.